The 14 T cell receptor beta chains below all came from one sample that was sequenced in a study of regulatory T cells in long-lasting Graves disease. Construction of TCR beta libraries relied on iRepertoire HTBI primers and on Arm-PCR targeting CDR3 regions. TCRdb itself ran the multiplex PCR reads through MiXCR, one entry per CDR3 protein. The profile shows 390,000 or so distinct CDR3 sequences, 23% of them singletons. Time point meaning: persistent/refractory GD, antithyroid drugs over 5 years with positive TRAb. RNA extracted from PBMCs served as the sequencing template. Source: peripheral blood mononuclear cells (PBMCs), taken when the disease was refractory, from a patient treated with antithyroid drugs. These TCRs come from a woman aged 40 to 50 with Graves disease.

This clonotype was recorded at least ten times. V gene TRBV20-1 combines with J gene TRBJ1-1; D is ambiguous. CDR1 is DFQATT, CDR2 SNEGSKA, per germline (reference sequence). CDR3 length: 14 amino acids. Trimming cost V 2 bases and J 1 base, with 11 bases left between them. In nucleotides, the CDR3 is TGCAGTGCTAGATATTGGGAGCCGAACACTGAAGCTTTCTTT. It yields the protein CSARYWEPNTEAFF.

This clonotype was detected a few times. The CDR3 bases are TGTGCCAGCAGTTACTCGGCGGCCGCCGGGCCCCTCCACTTT. Protein: CASSYSAAAGPLHF. V usage is TRBV6-6 and J usage is TRBJ1-6; D unclear. The CDR3 length is 14 residues. V was shortened by 0 bases and J by 13 bases, with 13 bases between the two germline ends. CDR1 MNHNY and CDR2 SVGAGI come from the germline V gene (reference sequence).

The chain employs TRBV7-9 and TRBJ2-3; 8 positions agree with TRBD2. The germline V gene has CDR1 SEHNR and CDR2 FQNEAQ (reference sequence). The CDR3 has 17 residues. V shed 2 bases, J shed 0 bases, and the junction held 7 bases outside the gene matches. This chain's CDR3 is CASSLSETSVSTDTQYF. CDR3 nucleotides: TGTGCCAGCAGCTTATCTGAGACTAGCGTAAGCACAGATACGCAGTATTTT.

V is TRBV2 and J is TRBJ2-5, with 7 bases that match TRBD1. Judging by the DNA end, TRBJ2-1 fits better; the J call may be wrong. The CDR3 has 14 residues. Looked up from germline, CDR1 is SNHLY and CDR2 is FYNNEI. CDR3 nucleotide sequence: TGTGCCAGCGTCCGGGACAGTTCATACAATGAGCAGTTCTTC. Translating gives CASVRDSSYNEQFF.

This clonotype was seen at least ten times. The V and J genes are TRBV2 and TRBJ2-7; D remains ambiguous. CDR3 size: 15 residues. In germline, CDR1 is SNHLY, CDR2 FYNNEI. V was shortened by 0 bases and J by 1 base, with 10 bases between the two germline ends. The CDR3 DNA is TGTGCCAGCAGTGAAGCGCTCGGAGATTCCTACGAGCAGTACTTC. It specifies CASSEALGDSYEQYF.

The CDR3 DNA reads TGCAGTGCTAGAGATCAACTAGCGGACCCGCTCGTGGGCACCGGGGAGCTGTTTTTT. This translates into CSARDQLADPLVGTGELFF. The chain is built from TRBV20-1 and TRBJ2-2; TRBD2 matches at 8 bases. Germline CDR1 and CDR2: DFQATT and SNEGSKA (reference sequence). The CDR3 sequence is 19 residues long. The trim removed 0 bases at V and 4 bases at J, leaving 16 bases unmatched.

The rearrangement joins TRBV5-5 to TRBJ2-7; TRBD2 agrees at 10 bases. This CDR3 contains 15 residues. V trimming: 3 bases; J trimming: 3 bases; junction bases outside the gene matches: 6. The germline V gene has CDR1 SGHKS and CDR2 YYEKEE (reference sequence). Here the CDR3 DNA reads TGTGCCAGCAGCTACGGACTAGCGGCCTACTACGAGCAGTACTTC. It specifies CASSYGLAAYYEQYF.

This clonotype was detected ten times or more. The genes are TRBV28 and TRBJ1-5, with no clear D. The CDR3 runs 20 residues. V dropped 4 bases and J dropped 5 bases, with 30 bases sitting between them. Germline CDR1 is MDHEN and CDR2 is SYDVKM. The DNA for the CDR3 is TGTGCCAGCAGTTCGTCGTTCGACACTTCGGGTAGCCTCATATATCAGCCCCAGCATTTT. Translating it yields CASSSSFDTSGSLIYQPQHF. Looking up the rest from reference TRBV28 and TRBJ1-5 gives the full variable domain: DVKVTQSSRYLVKRTGEKVFLECVQDMDHENMFWYRQDPGLGLRLIYFSYDVKMKEKGDIPEGYSVSREKKERFSLILESASTNQTSMYLCASSSSFDTSGSLIYQPQHFGDGTRLSIL.

In its sample, this clonotype was seen many times. The gene calls are TRBV7-6 and TRBJ1-5; no definite D call. Between the trimmed V and J ends, which lost 5 bases and 0 bases, there was a span of 11 bases. The CDR3 sequence is 15 residues long. Germline CDR1 and CDR2: SGHVS and FNYEAQ. CDR3 in DNA: TGTGCCAGCAGCCCGGTGACGGGTAGCAATCAGCCCCAGCATTTT. It yields the protein CASSPVTGSNQPQHF. Combining the CDR3 with reference TRBV7-6 and TRBJ1-5 gives the whole variable domain GAGVSQSPRYKVTKRGQDVALRCDPISGHVSLYWYRQALGQGPEFLTYFNYEAQQDKSGLPNDRFSAERPEGSISTLTIQRTEQRDSAMYRCASSPVTGSNQPQHFGDGTRLSIL.

The chain carries TRBV15 and TRBJ2-3; 7 bases line up with TRBD1. The junction had 8 bases not matched to a gene; V was cut back by 3 bases and J by 2 bases. The CDR3 runs to 16 residues. The germline V gene has CDR1 LNHNV and CDR2 YYDKDF (reference sequence). CDR3 sequence (DNA): TGTGCCACCAGCAGGGGGACAGACCGAGCCACAGATACGCAGTATTTT. It yields the protein CATSRGTDRATDTQYF.

The V call is TRBV3-1, the J call TRBJ2-3, with 7 bases lining up with TRBD1. J was trimmed by 0 bases and V by 0 bases; bases with no gene match: 6. This CDR3 has 17 amino acids. CDR1 is LGHDT and CDR2 is YNNKEL in the germline V gene (reference sequence). Written as DNA, the CDR3 is TGTGCCAGCAGCCAAGACGACAGGGTCATAAGCACAGATACGCAGTATTTT. Protein: CASSQDDRVISTDTQYF.

This chain links TRBV3-1 with TRBJ2-5; D is uncertain. Trimming took 8 bases from V and 1 from J, leaving 11 bases between them. CDR3 length: 13 residues. The germline V gene has CDR1 LGHDT and CDR2 YNNKEL (reference sequence). The CDR3 loop is CASRARFQETQYF. The CDR3 region has the DNA TGTGCCAGCCGTGCACGCTTCCAAGAGACCCAGTACTTC.

This clonotype was detected many times. The V and J genes are TRBV29-1 and TRBJ2-7, with TRBD1 matching over 8 bases. The V and J ends lost 4 bases and 0 bases, in that order; junction bases with no gene match: 8. CDR3 length: 15 amino acids. CDR1 is SQVTM and CDR2 is ANQGSEA in the germline V gene. CDR3 sequence: CSVGPKGQGSYEQYF. The CDR3 DNA follows: TGCAGCGTTGGCCCCAAAGGACAGGGCTCCTACGAGCAGTACTTC.

Only a few counts were recorded for this clonotype. Here the CDR3 DNA reads TGTGCCAGTTGTCTCGACAGCCTCACTGAAGCTTTCTTT. This translates into CASCLDSLTEAFF. This chain uses TRBV19 with TRBJ1-1; possible D gene TRBD1, 5 bases. With 8 bases removed from V and 4 bases from J, the gap between germline ends came to 14 bases. Germline CDR1 and CDR2: LNHDA and SQIVND (reference sequence). This CDR3 is 13 amino acids long.